The 27 T cell receptor beta chains in this list originate from one sample, sequenced in a study of shared clonotypes between healthy human individuals. CD45RO-negative CD8 cells positively selected for CCR7 made up the naive population, which excluded terminally differentiated effector memory CD45RA+ cells. Repertoires were generated with immunoSEQ multiplex PCR, while TCRdb's copy carries only in-frame clones and drops some. The sample lists about 2.1 million clones, around 95% occurring once. Material for sequencing was naive CD8+ T cells from PBMCs. The receptors derive from a man younger than 35 in good health. Some clones in this sample may be carry-over from other donors' samples.

The chain is built from TRBV7-3 and TRBJ2-7, with a possible D match to TRBD1 (6 bases). Germline CDR1 SGHTA, CDR2 FQGTGA. Deletions cut 5 bases from V and 0 bases from J, with 14 bases between. CDR3 length: 15 residues. The CDR3: CASSPSDSNSYEQYF. The CDR3, as DNA: TGTGCCAGCAGCCCTTCGGACAGTAACTCCTACGAGCAGTACTTC. Filled out from reference TRBV7-3 and TRBJ2-7, the complete variable domain reads GAGVSQTPSNKVTEKGKYVELRCDPISGHTALYWYRQSLGQGPEFLIYFQGTGAADDSGLPNDRFFAVRPEGSVSTLKIQRTERGDSAVYLCASSPSDSNSYEQYFGPGTRLTVT.

J is TRBJ2-1 and V is TRBV19; maybe TRBD1 (6 bases). V gave up 3 bases and J gave up 4 bases, with 13 bases separating them. Germline assignment: CDR1 LNHDA and CDR2 SQIVND (reference sequence). The CDR3 spans 15 residues. Here the CDR3 reads CASSIQGLGYNEQFF. The CDR3 DNA reads as TGTGCCAGTAGTATTCAGGGGCTCGGGTACAATGAGCAGTTCTTC.

The V call is TRBV9, the J call TRBJ2-1; 8 bases line up with TRBD2. The V segment lost 4 bases and the J segment 5 bases; nucleotides outside the gene matches: 8. Germline lookup yields CDR1 SGDLS and CDR2 YYNGEE. The CDR3 is 15 amino acids. The CDR3 is CASSPVLAGDNEQFF. The DNA for the CDR3 is TGTGCCAGCAGCCCCGTGCTAGCGGGTGACAATGAGCAGTTCTTC. Combining the CDR3 with reference TRBV9 and TRBJ2-1 gives the whole variable domain DSGVTQTPKHLITATGQRVTLRCSPRSGDLSVYWYQQSLDQGLQFLIQYYNGEERAKGNILERFSAQQFPDLHSELNLSSLELGDSALYFCASSPVLAGDNEQFFGPGTRLTVL.

The V and J genes are TRBV19 and TRBJ2-1; D gene uncertain. There are 13 residues in the CDR3. CDR1 and CDR2 (germline): LNHDA, SQIVND (reference sequence). Trimming shortened V by 7 bases and J by 6 bases, and 13 bases separated the two germline ends. The CDR3 DNA sequence: TGTGCCAGTATGAGTGGGCCGAGCAATGAGCAGTTCTTC. As protein: CASMSGPSNEQFF.

This chain's CDR3 is CASSKDQAATTGELFF. For the CDR3, the DNA is TGTGCCAGCAGCAAAGATCAAGCTGCAACCACCGGGGAGCTGTTTTTT. The genes are TRBV21-1 and TRBJ2-2; TRBD2 is the table's D call, not checked against the DNA. TRBV21-1 constitutes a pseudogene. The CDR3 totals 16 residues.

J is TRBJ2-7 and V is TRBV19; D is undetermined. CDR3 length equals 12 residues. Trimming removed 2 bases at V and 7 bases at J, with 9 bases between. The germline gives CDR1 LNHDA, CDR2 SQIVND (reference sequence). The DNA of the CDR3 is TGTGCCAGTAGTATATACGGTGGGGAGCAGTACTTC. Translated, it gives CASSIYGGEQYF.

V and J are TRBV6-1 and TRBJ2-5, with 10 bases aligning to TRBD1. The CDR3 contains 13 residues. After removal of 8 bases from V and 1 base from J, the junction contained 1 base not matched to a gene. Germline values: CDR1 MNHNS, CDR2 SASEGT. In DNA, the CDR3 is TGTGCCAGCCGGGACAGGGGCCAAGAGACCCAGTACTTC. Residues: CASRDRGQETQYF.

The chain carries TRBV27 and TRBJ2-1; D is undetermined. Deletions cut 1 base from V and 1 base from J, with 5 bases between. The CDR3 runs to 14 residues. Germline CDR1 is MNHEY and CDR2 is SMNVEV (reference sequence). In DNA form, the CDR3 reads TGTGCCAGCAGTTTATATGGGTCCTACAATGAGCAGTTCTTC. Its translation is CASSLYGSYNEQFF.

V usage is TRBV2 and J usage is TRBJ2-3, with 14 bases identical to TRBD2. Unmatched junction bases numbered 7, after V lost 5 bases and J lost 0 bases. The germline gives CDR1 SNHLY, CDR2 FYNNEI. The CDR3 is 18 amino acids. The CDR3 reads CASSPGTSGRRSTDTQYF. The CDR3 region has the DNA TGTGCCAGCAGTCCCGGGACTAGCGGGAGAAGGAGCACAGATACGCAGTATTTT. Combining the CDR3 with reference TRBV2 and TRBJ2-3 gives the whole variable domain EPEVTQTPSHQVTQMGQEVILRCVPISNHLYFYWYRQILGQKVEFLVSFYNNEISEKSEIFDDQFSVERPDGSNFTLKIRSTKLEDSAMYFCASSPGTSGRRSTDTQYFGPGTRLTVL.

The chain has TRBV12-5 and TRBJ1-2; D gene unclear. The germline gives CDR1 LGHNT, CDR2 FRNRAP. CDR3 length: 13 amino acids. V dropped 1 base and J dropped 8 bases, with 11 bases sitting between them. The DNA of the CDR3 is TGTGCTAGTGGTTTGGGAGGGCAGGCGGGCTACACCTTC. Amino acids: CASGLGGQAGYTF.

This chain's CDR3 is CASSTRGGPDTQYF. The CDR3 DNA reads TGTGCCAGCAGCACTAGAGGTGGGCCAGATACGCAGTATTTT. The chain uses TRBV11-2 and TRBJ2-3; the D gene is possibly TRBD2 (5 bases). Trimming pared 5 bases from V and 4 bases from J, leaving 13 bases between. The CDR3 spans 14 residues. Germline V CDR1 and CDR2: SGHAT, FQNNGV.

This rearrangement joins TRBV2 to TRBJ1-3; TRBD1 might be the D (5 bases). Trimming cost V 2 bases and J 2 bases, with 13 bases left between them. Germline V lookup: CDR1 SNHLY, CDR2 FYNNEI. This CDR3 contains 16 residues. The CDR3 sequence: CASSELGEGAGNTIYF. In DNA form, the CDR3 reads TGTGCCAGCAGTGAACTGGGGGAAGGGGCTGGAAACACCATATATTTT.

The chain combines TRBV27 with TRBJ2-2; 9 bases agree with TRBD1. With V trimmed by 5 bases and J by 14 bases, 9 bases remained unmatched. The CDR3 contains 13 residues. Looked up from germline, CDR1 is MNHEY and CDR2 is SMNVEV (reference sequence). The CDR3 loop is CASSPTGTGTLFF. As DNA, the CDR3 is TGTGCCAGCAGTCCAACCGGGACAGGGACACTGTTTTTT.

The rearrangement links TRBV4-3 to TRBJ2-3; 10 bases agree with TRBD2. The V and J ends lost 0 bases and 2 bases, in that order; junction bases with no gene match: 5. The germline V gene encodes CDR1 LGHNA and CDR2 YSLEER. CDR3 size: 17 residues. This CDR3 reads CASSQERGLATTDTQYF. The CDR3 DNA reads as TGCGCCAGCAGCCAAGAAAGGGGACTAGCGACCACAGATACGCAGTATTTT.

V and J are TRBV5-5 and TRBJ1-1, with unresolved D. V gave up 4 bases and J gave up 1 base, with 14 bases separating them. The CDR3 consists of 15 residues. Per germline, CDR1 SGHKS and CDR2 YYEKEE (reference sequence). CDR3 DNA: TGTGCCAGCAGCCCATGGGCCAAATCGAACACTGAAGCTTTCTTT. Amino acids: CASSPWAKSNTEAFF.

The V and J genes are TRBV12-2 and TRBJ1-2; the table names TRBD1, a call not compared with the DNA. TRBV12-2 is a pseudogene. The CDR3 runs to 14 residues. CDR3 sequence: CASRLEVTAYGYTF. For the CDR3, the DNA is TGTGCAAGTCGCTTAGAGGTGACAGCATATGGCTACACCTTC.

The rearrangement joins TRBV2 to TRBJ1-5, with D tentatively TRBD1 (5 bases). The CDR3 length is 16 residues. The V gene lost 6 bases and the J gene lost 4 bases, with 19 bases spanning the gap. Germline CDR1 and CDR2: SNHLY and FYNNEI. The CDR3: CASRSTGAFGNQPQHF. The CDR3 region has the DNA TGTGCCAGCAGATCAACCGGGGCCTTTGGGAATCAGCCCCAGCATTTT.

The V call is TRBV29-1, the J call TRBJ1-1; D possibly corresponds to TRBD1 (5 bases). From germline, CDR1 is SQVTM and CDR2 ANQGSEA. The V end lost 1 base, the J end lost 6 bases, and 12 bases lay between the germline ends. The CDR3 sequence is 13 residues long. CDR3 DNA sequence: TGCAGCGTTGAAGGAGGCGGGACCTCTGAAGCTTTCTTT. This encodes CSVEGGGTSEAFF. The complete variable domain, with remaining parts taken from reference TRBV29-1 and TRBJ1-1, reads SAVISQKPSRDICQRGTSLTIQCQVDSQVTMMFWYRQQPGQSLTLIATANQGSEATYESGFVIDKFPISRPNLTFSTLTVSNMSPEDSSIYLCSVEGGGTSEAFFGQGTRLTVV.

The rearrangement uses TRBV7-2 and TRBJ2-7; perhaps D is TRBD1 or TRBD2 (5 bases each). Trimming took 5 bases from V and 2 from J, leaving 13 bases between them. Germline lookup yields CDR1 SGHTA and CDR2 FQGNSA. The CDR3 covers 14 residues. CDR3 amino acids: CASSEGLAPYEQYF. CDR3 coding DNA: TGTGCCAGCAGCGAGGGGCTAGCCCCCTACGAGCAGTACTTC.

The chain combines TRBV2 with TRBJ2-2; TRBD2 is a possible D gene (5 bases). Trimming took off 0 bases at V and 3 bases at J, with 11 bases between the two ends. The CDR3 runs to 16 residues. Germline V lookup: CDR1 SNHLY, CDR2 FYNNEI. CDR3 protein: CASSEARGFDTGELFF. Here the CDR3 DNA reads TGTGCCAGCAGTGAAGCAAGAGGGTTCGACACCGGGGAGCTGTTTTTT.

This sequence joins TRBV11-2 and TRBJ2-7, with D maybe TRBD2 (6 bases). This CDR3 spans 16 amino acids. Trimming took 1 base from V and 2 from J, leaving 15 bases between them. Germline V CDR1 and CDR2: SGHAT, FQNNGV. Here the CDR3 DNA reads TGTGCCAGCAGCTTAGCGGCGGGAAAGGTGGCCTACGAGCAGTACTTC. It specifies CASSLAAGKVAYEQYF.

The chain recombines TRBV7-6 with TRBJ2-5, with 9 bases lining up with TRBD1. This CDR3 is built from 18 residues. V gave up 2 bases and J gave up 4 bases; unmatched junction bases: 14. Germline V gene sequence: CDR1 SGHVS, CDR2 FNYEAQ. The CDR3 DNA reads TGTGCCAGCAGCTTAAAACCGACCGGGACAGGGATAACAGAGACCCAGTACTTC. Its protein product is CASSLKPTGTGITETQYF.

The V gene is TRBV7-9, the J gene TRBJ1-3, with 7 bases aligning to TRBD1. The CDR3 has 13 amino acids. Unmatched junction bases numbered 9, after V lost 9 bases and J lost 7 bases. Germline-derived CDR1 and CDR2 are SEHNR and FQNEAQ (reference sequence). CDR3 sequence reads: CASLAGQWNTIYF. DNA of the CDR3: TGTGCCAGTTTAGCGGGACAGTGGAACACCATATATTTT.

The chain uses TRBV6-5 and TRBJ1-4; 7 nucleotides align to TRBD1. Trimming at V came to 5 bases and at J to 8 bases, leaving 8 bases not matched to a gene. This CDR3 comprises 14 residues. Per the germline V gene, CDR1 is MNHEY and CDR2 is SVGAGI. Here the CDR3 DNA reads TGTGCCAGCAGTCGGAGGGGGCTTGGGGAAAAACTGTTTTTT. The encoded protein is CASSRRGLGEKLFF.

The chain is built from TRBV29-1 and TRBJ2-1; D is undetermined. Germline lookup yields CDR1 SQVTM and CDR2 ANQGSEA. Trimming removed 1 base from V and 4 bases from J, with 5 bases in between. This CDR3 has 12 residues. The CDR3 DNA reads TGCAGCGTTGAAGGGACGTACAATGAGCAGTTCTTC. Its protein is CSVEGTYNEQFF.

This chain links TRBV28 with TRBJ1-5; D uncertain. CDR3 length equals 17 residues. The V end was cut by 4 bases, the J end by 0 bases, with 16 bases between. Germline loops: CDR1 MDHEN, CDR2 SYDVKM. The CDR3 loop reads CASSSPAGTDSNQPQHF. The CDR3 DNA reads as TGTGCCAGCAGTTCACCTGCCGGCACAGATAGCAATCAGCCCCAGCATTTT.

This clone appeared a single time. The CDR3 DNA reads TGTGCCAGCAGCTTAGCGGGTCAGCAGTACTTC. Its translation: CASSLAGQQYF. This chain uses TRBV11-2 with TRBJ2-7, with no clear D. Germline assignment: CDR1 SGHAT and CDR2 FQNNGV. The CDR3 spans 11 residues. Trimming stripped 1 base from V and 8 bases from J, with 6 bases between.